This TCR beta chain was obtained from a study of CXCR3-negative and CXCR3-positive naive CD8 T cells. Study details: Sequencing brought in approximately 140 million TRB reads altogether, and each library got about 1.5 +/- 0.3 million. Study-wide points: Comparison of naive cells showed more hydrophobic TRB CDR3s in CXCR3-positive than in CXCR3-negative naive cells. Memory CD8+ T cell repertoires were far less diverse than both naive subsets.

It was by 5' RACE with UMI labels that the TRB cDNA libraries were prepared. TCRdb re-called the 5' RACE reads and catalogs CDR3 proteins one per entry, DNA excluded. Seen in this sample are fewer than 140,000 distinct CDR3 sequences; the ten most common clones hold 0.38%. As to this clonotype: Its antigen is not identified.

CDR1 is SQVTM and CDR2 is ANQGSEA in the germline V gene. The CDR3 totals 14 residues. This TCR came from a human donor in good health. Some clones in this sample may be carry-over from other donors' samples. Sequencing used naive CXCR3+ CD8+ T cells from blood. Specified subset: CD45RO-CCR7+CD27+CD95- naive CD8+ T cells expressing CXCR3 (TNR3+). The rearrangement joins TRBV29-1 to TRBJ2-1; TCRdb calls TRBD2, which cannot be checked without DNA. The CDR3 loop reads CSVDNSGNYNEQFF.